Shown below are 11 T cell receptor beta chains from a single sample sequenced in a study of blood T cell repertoires in COVID-19 (dated by TCRdb to 2020 to 2021). The library was obtained by the immunoSEQ multiplex PCR assay. TCRdb re-hosts the immuneACCESS table, in-frame sequences only. Its copies lack some clones; in the studies checked, an unresolved V gene accounts for under half of them, and the cause for the rest is not known. This sample is represented by around 89,000 clones; around 72% of them were singletons. Of the sample, about an eighth is held by the ten largest clones. Sequencing input: peripheral blood. The receptor source for this set is a woman aged 80 or over with acute or convalescent COVID-19.

The chain uses TRBV5-1 and TRBJ2-7; 10 positions agree with TRBD2. This CDR3 is built from 16 residues. V dropped 0 bases and J dropped 2; count of bases not matched to a gene: 5. The germline CDR1 and CDR2 sequences are SGHRS and YFSETQ. The CDR3 DNA reads as TGCGCCAGCAGCTTGGGCCCAGCGGGGGGGGCCTACGAGCAGTACTTC. Translated, it gives CASSLGPAGGAYEQYF.

The chain employs TRBV6-5 and TRBJ2-1, with TRBD2 matching over 8 bases. V dropped 6 bases and J dropped 2; count of bases not matched to a gene: 6. The CDR3 length is 15 residues. The germline gives CDR1 MNHEY, CDR2 SVGAGI. The chain's CDR3 is CASSPGGATYNEQFF. In DNA, the CDR3 is TGTGCCAGCAGCCCCGGGGGGGCTACCTACAATGAGCAGTTCTTC.

The rearrangement links TRBV29-1 to TRBJ1-2, with D unresolved. CDR1 is SQVTM and CDR2 is ANQGSEA in the germline V gene. V was shortened by 3 bases and J by 4 bases, with 15 bases between the two germline ends. CDR3 length: 14 residues. CDR3 nucleotides: TGCAGCGTTGAGGAGGGAATTCTGACCTATGGCTACACCTTC. Translated, it gives CSVEEGILTYGYTF.

This chain uses TRBV7-2 with TRBJ2-3, with D perhaps matching TRBD2 (7 bases). V lost 5 bases, J lost 3 bases, and 18 bases lay in between. This CDR3 has 16 amino acids. The germline gives CDR1 SGHTA, CDR2 FQGNSA. The CDR3 coding sequence is TGTGCCAGCAGCCGTTCGGGGGGCCTCTCGACAGATACGCAGTATTTT. Translating gives CASSRSGGLSTDTQYF.

This clone was observed a single time. The rearrangement joins TRBV5-4 to TRBJ1-2; 7 bases are shared with TRBD1. The CDR3 spans 14 residues. The germline V gene encodes CDR1 SGHNT and CDR2 YYREEE (reference sequence). With V trimmed by 2 bases and J by 0 bases, 1 base remained unmatched. The DNA of the CDR3 is TGTGCCAGCAGCTTAGGGACAGCTAACTATGGCTACACCTTC. This encodes CASSLGTANYGYTF. Supplemented by reference TRBV5-4 and TRBJ1-2, the full variable domain reads ETGVTQSPTHLIKTRGQQVTLRCSSQSGHNTVSWYQQALGQGPQFIFQYYREEENGRGNFPPRFSGLQFPNYSSELNVNALELDDSALYLCASSLGTANYGYTFGSGTRLTVV.

The CDR3 loop reads CASSALGGGVGYTF. In DNA, the CDR3 is TGTGCCAGCAGTGCCCTGGGGGGGGGAGTGGGCTACACCTTC. This sequence joins TRBV2 and TRBJ1-2; perhaps TRBD1 as D (5 bases). Germline lookup yields CDR1 SNHLY and CDR2 FYNNEI. V was pared by 4 bases and J by 8 bases, with 17 bases between. The length of the CDR3 is 14 residues.

The chain carries TRBV4-3 and TRBJ1-4, with TRBD1 matching over 12 bases. Per the germline V gene, CDR1 is LGHNA and CDR2 is YSLEER. The CDR3 has 14 residues. The trim removed 6 bases at V and 7 bases at J, leaving 3 bases unmatched. For the CDR3, the DNA is TGCGCCAGCAGTTGGGGACAGGGGGCTGAAAAACTGTTTTTT. Translated, it gives CASSWGQGAEKLFF.

The chain links TRBV24-1 to TRBJ2-1; 14 bases fit TRBD2. CDR1 is KGHDR, CDR2 SFDVKD, per germline. Germline trimming cut 5 bases from V and 7 bases from J; bases unmatched to any gene: 6. This CDR3 region has 16 residues. The CDR3 here is CATSAPGLAGANEQFF. The CDR3 DNA is TGTGCCACCAGTGCCCCGGGACTAGCGGGGGCGAATGAGCAGTTCTTC.

V and J are TRBV21-1 and TRBJ1-2; the DNA was not used to check the table's D call, TRBD1. TRBV21-1 is a known pseudogene. The CDR3 covers 16 residues. The CDR3 DNA is TGTGCCAGCATCCTCCCCCGGGACAGATTTAACTATGGCTACACCTTC. Amino acid sequence: CASILPRDRFNYGYTF.

The chain employs TRBV19 and TRBJ2-2, with D maybe TRBD2 (7 bases). CDR3 length: 15 amino acids. V gave up 6 bases and J gave up 0 bases, with 11 bases separating them. CDR1 and CDR2 (germline): LNHDA, SQIVND (reference sequence). The CDR3 loop reads CASRAGATNTGELFF. The DNA of the CDR3 is TGTGCCAGTAGGGCGGGGGCCACGAACACCGGGGAGCTGTTTTTT. Variable domain in full (rest from reference TRBV19 and TRBJ2-2): DGGITQSPKYLFRKEGQNVTLSCEQNLNHDAMYWYRQDPGQGLRLIYYSQIVNDFQKGDIAEGYSVSREKKESFPLTVTSAQKNPTAFYLCASRAGATNTGELFFGEGSRLTVL.

This clone appeared once. The chain joins TRBV4-1 to TRBJ2-3, with 7 bases matching TRBD2. The CDR3 has 15 residues. Germline values: CDR1 MGHRA, CDR2 YSYEKL. Unmatched junction bases numbered 4, after V lost 3 bases and J lost 1 base. The CDR3 loop reads CASSQGLYGTDTQYF. DNA of the CDR3: TGCGCCAGCAGCCAGGGACTATACGGCACAGATACGCAGTATTTT.